The 25 T cell receptor beta chains below all came from one sample that was sequenced in a study of monozygotic twins with cystic fibrosis. Sequencing used immunoSEQ multiplex PCR; TCRdb keeps in-frame clones, though not all of them. The sample lists just over 35,000 clones, approximately 90% occurring once. Sequencing was carried out using blood. The receptor set was obtained from a boy aged 2-9 years with cystic fibrosis.

V and J are TRBV11-2 and TRBJ2-1; no firm D call. V was shortened by 0 bases and J by 5 bases, with 20 bases between the two germline ends. The CDR3 has 18 residues. CDR1 and CDR2 from the germline V gene are SGHAT and FQNNGV. CDR3 loop: CASSLEYLVGRPDNEQFF. CDR3 sequence (DNA): TGTGCCAGCAGCTTAGAGTATTTGGTGGGCCGCCCTGACAATGAGCAGTTCTTC. Together with reference TRBV11-2 and TRBJ2-1, the CDR3 gives the full variable domain: EAGVAQSPRYKIIEKRQSVAFWCNPISGHATLYWYQQILGQGPKLLIQFQNNGVVDDSQLPKDRFSAERLKGVDSTLKIQPAKLEDSAVYLCASSLEYLVGRPDNEQFFGPGTRLTVL.

J is TRBJ2-1 and V is TRBV5-1, with TRBD2 matching 11 bases. Per germline, CDR1 SGHRS and CDR2 YFSETQ. The CDR3 length is 17 residues. V was pared by 0 bases and J by 9 bases, with 11 bases of the junction left unmatched. The CDR3 DNA reads TGCGCCAGCAGCTTGGGACTAGCGGGGACCGCTACGAGTGAGCAGTTCTTC. Residues: CASSLGLAGTATSEQFF.

The genes are TRBV7-3 and TRBJ1-1, with a tentative D call TRBD1 (5 bases). V was pared by 6 bases and J by 0 bases, with 17 bases between. The CDR3 covers 16 residues. The V gene's germline CDR1 is SGHTA and CDR2 FQGTGA. In nucleotides, the CDR3 is TGTGCCAGCAGGTCTACCGGTGGGGGGATGAACACTGAAGCTTTCTTT. Translated, it gives CASRSTGGGMNTEAFF.

The chain employs TRBV10-1 and TRBJ2-3; 7 positions match TRBD1. Germline V gene sequence: CDR1 WNHNN, CDR2 SYGVQD (reference sequence). This CDR3 has 15 residues. CDR3 nucleotide sequence: TGCGCAGTCAGGGACAGAGCTCCTTTTCCAGATACGCAGTATTTT. It yields the protein CAVRDRAPFPDTQYF.

V gene TRBV9 combines with J gene TRBJ2-2; 10 bases are shared with TRBD2. The CDR3 runs 18 residues. Per germline, CDR1 SGDLS and CDR2 YYNGEE. Trimming cost V 4 bases and J 1 base; bases outside gene matches: 10. The CDR3 here is CASSPGLAGVQNTGELFF. As DNA, the CDR3 is TGTGCCAGCAGCCCCGGGCTAGCGGGGGTCCAGAACACCGGGGAGCTGTTTTTT.

The V call is TRBV10-3, the J call TRBJ2-5, with TRBD2 matching 14 bases. Germline CDR1 and CDR2: ENHRY and SYGVKD. With V trimmed by 2 bases and J by 4 bases, 0 bases remained unmatched. The CDR3 is made up of 15 amino acids. CDR3 coding DNA: TGTGCCATCAGTGAGGGACTAGCGGGGGGAGAGACCCAGTACTTC. It is translated as CAISEGLAGGETQYF.

The chain uses TRBV29-1 and TRBJ1-2, with D unresolved. This CDR3 has 15 residues. Germline CDR1 and CDR2: SQVTM and ANQGSEA. V was pared by 4 bases and J by 4 bases, with 19 bases between. DNA for the CDR3: TGCAGCGTTGTTGAGGGCCCAAGTTCGGGCTATGGCTACACCTTC. Encoded protein: CSVVEGPSSGYGYTF. Supplemented by reference TRBV29-1 and TRBJ1-2, the full variable domain reads SAVISQKPSRDICQRGTSLTIQCQVDSQVTMMFWYRQQPGQSLTLIATANQGSEATYESGFVIDKFPISRPNLTFSTLTVSNMSPEDSSIYLCSVVEGPSSGYGYTFGSGTRLTVV.

This chain connects TRBV10-2 to TRBJ2-7; no definite D call. Germline loops: CDR1 WSHSY, CDR2 SAAADI. The germline V and J ends were trimmed by 5 bases and 5 bases, with 19 bases remaining between them. This CDR3 contains 15 residues. DNA of the CDR3: TGCGCCAGCAGTTCTCCTTCACCCCGACGGGACGAGCAGTACTTC. The encoded protein is CASSSPSPRRDEQYF.

The chain has TRBV19 and TRBJ1-1, with D possibly TRBD1 on 5 matching bases. V dropped 7 bases and J dropped 1 base, with 10 bases sitting between them. From germline, CDR1 is LNHDA and CDR2 SQIVND (reference sequence). The CDR3 has 13 residues. As DNA, the CDR3 is TGTGCCAGTAATAGGGGATGGAACACTGAAGCTTTCTTT. Translating it yields CASNRGWNTEAFF. The variable domain in full, with the rest retrieved from reference TRBV19 and TRBJ1-1, is DGGITQSPKYLFRKEGQNVTLSCEQNLNHDAMYWYRQDPGQGLRLIYYSQIVNDFQKGDIAEGYSVSREKKESFPLTVTSAQKNPTAFYLCASNRGWNTEAFFGQGTRLTVV.

The V gene is TRBV5-6, the J gene TRBJ1-4, with D maybe TRBD1 (6 bases). Trimming stripped 4 bases from V and 7 bases from J, with 11 bases between. Germline assignment: CDR1 SGHDT and CDR2 YYEEEE. The CDR3 length is 13 residues. The CDR3 sequence is CASSLGTSEKLFF. The CDR3 DNA reads as TGTGCCAGCAGCCTCGGGACATCTGAAAAACTGTTTTTT. Using reference TRBV5-6 and TRBJ1-4 for the parts outside the CDR3, the full variable domain is DAGVTQSPTHLIKTRGQQVTLRCSPKSGHDTVSWYQQALGQGPQFIFQYYEEEERQRGNFPDRFSGHQFPNYSSELNVNALLLGDSALYLCASSLGTSEKLFFGSGTQLSVL.

The chain carries TRBV18 and TRBJ2-4; either TRBD1 or TRBD2 may supply D (5 bases each). This CDR3 is built from 15 residues. V lost 4 bases and J 8 bases, leaving 18 bases between the germline ends. Germline values: CDR1 KGHSH, CDR2 LQKENI. In nucleotides, the CDR3 is TGTGCCAGCTCACTTAGCGACCCGGGGCTCGACATTCAGTACTTC. Its protein is CASSLSDPGLDIQYF.

The chain is built from TRBV5-1 and TRBJ1-5; possibly TRBD1 for D (6 bases). The V and J ends lost 4 bases and 0 bases respectively, with 11 bases between them. CDR1 is SGHRS and CDR2 is YFSETQ in the germline V gene. The CDR3 consists of 15 residues. This chain's CDR3 is CASSPETGSNQPQHF. In DNA form, the CDR3 reads TGCGCCAGCAGCCCGGAGACAGGTAGCAATCAGCCCCAGCATTTT.

The V and J genes are TRBV7-6 and TRBJ2-7; D unresolved. The germline V gene encodes CDR1 SGHVS and CDR2 FNYEAQ. The CDR3 runs to 14 residues. With 1 base removed from V and 0 bases from J, the gap between germline ends came to 7 bases. CDR3: CASSLGLISYEQYF. Written as DNA, the CDR3 is TGTGCCAGCAGCTTAGGGCTGATCTCCTACGAGCAGTACTTC.

V and J are TRBV6-5 and TRBJ1-1, with a possible D match to TRBD1 (6 bases). This CDR3 has 15 amino acids. Germline loops: CDR1 MNHEY, CDR2 SVGAGI. With 6 bases removed from V and 1 base from J, the gap between germline ends came to 15 bases. The CDR3 spells CASRLQGPWNTEAFF. CDR3 coding DNA: TGTGCCAGCAGACTACAGGGACCCTGGAACACTGAAGCTTTCTTT.

The chain carries TRBV7-9 and TRBJ1-2, with 7 bases that match TRBD1. The germline V gene has CDR1 SEHNR and CDR2 FQNEAQ (reference sequence). The CDR3 contains 16 residues. V gave up 3 bases and J gave up 3 bases; unmatched junction bases: 10. The CDR3 loop reads CASSFPIGGLDYGYTF. CDR3 nucleotides: TGTGCCAGCAGCTTTCCGATAGGGGGCCTAGACTATGGCTACACCTTC.

In DNA form, the CDR3 reads TGTGCCAGCTCACCATGGGGGATCTCTGGAAACACCATATATTTT. Protein sequence: CASSPWGISGNTIYF. The chain joins TRBV18 to TRBJ1-3, with a weak D call TRBD1 (5 bases). V lost 2 bases, J lost 0 bases, and 8 bases lay in between. CDR3 length equals 15 residues. The germline V gene has CDR1 KGHSH and CDR2 LQKENI.

This chain joins TRBV29-1 and TRBJ2-2; D is possibly TRBD1 (6 bases). V lost 2 bases to trimming and J lost 6 bases, with 13 bases between them. This CDR3 spans 14 amino acids. Per germline, CDR1 SQVTM and CDR2 ANQGSEA. CDR3 amino acids: CSVENPGVPGELFF. The DNA for the CDR3 is TGCAGCGTTGAAAATCCAGGGGTTCCCGGGGAGCTGTTTTTT.

The genes are TRBV5-6 and TRBJ2-5, with a tentative D call TRBD1 (5 bases). Deletions cut 0 bases from V and 2 bases from J, with 20 bases between. This CDR3 spans 18 amino acids. Germline CDR1 reads SGHDT; CDR2 reads YYEEEE. CDR3 DNA sequence: TGTGCCAGCAGCTTGGCCGGAGCAGGGCCTATCGGACAAGAGACCCAGTACTTC. This codes for CASSLAGAGPIGQETQYF.

This clone was detected only a few times. The chain couples TRBV5-1 to TRBJ1-3; TRBD1 might be the D (6 bases). Deletions cut 4 bases from V and 0 bases from J, with 14 bases between. This CDR3 has 16 residues. Germline CDR1 and CDR2: SGHRS and YFSETQ. DNA for the CDR3: TGCGCCAGCAGCCCTACCCGGGACACCTCTGGAAACACCATATATTTT. It yields the protein CASSPTRDTSGNTIYF.

The chain has TRBV7-9 and TRBJ2-5; 8 bases are a match to TRBD1. The CDR3 is made up of 14 amino acids. V trimming: 4 bases; J trimming: 2 bases; junction bases outside the gene matches: 3. CDR1 is SEHNR, CDR2 FQNEAQ, per germline (reference sequence). The CDR3 sequence: CASSSGQGQETQYF. CDR3 nucleotide sequence: TGTGCCAGCAGCTCTGGACAGGGTCAAGAGACCCAGTACTTC.

This chain uses TRBV11-2 with TRBJ1-1; TRBD1 aligns across 7 bases. The CDR3 covers 16 residues. V was pared by 5 bases and J by 1 base, with 10 bases of the junction left unmatched. Germline lookup yields CDR1 SGHAT and CDR2 FQNNGV. The CDR3 DNA reads TGTGCCAGCAGCACCCAACCGACAGGGTGGAACACTGAAGCTTTCTTT. As protein: CASSTQPTGWNTEAFF.

J is TRBJ1-1 and V is TRBV6-1; D is possibly TRBD1 (5 bases). Germline loops: CDR1 MNHNS, CDR2 SASEGT. V was pared by 2 bases and J by 9 bases, with 25 bases between. This CDR3 region has 17 residues. The CDR3 reads CASSEYSAGIREVKAFF. CDR3 in DNA: TGTGCCAGCAGTGAATATTCCGCAGGGATACGTGAGGTGAAAGCTTTCTTT.

The rearrangement uses TRBV19 and TRBJ1-2, with D maybe TRBD1 (5 bases). Looked up from germline, CDR1 is LNHDA and CDR2 is SQIVND (reference sequence). This CDR3 is 14 amino acids long. Trimming left V 7 bases short and J 6 bases short, with 18 bases between. CDR3 bases: TGTGCCAGTACCCAAGGGGACCGGGGAGATGGCTACACCTTC. This sequence encodes CASTQGDRGDGYTF. Variable domain in full (rest from reference TRBV19 and TRBJ1-2): DGGITQSPKYLFRKEGQNVTLSCEQNLNHDAMYWYRQDPGQGLRLIYYSQIVNDFQKGDIAEGYSVSREKKESFPLTVTSAQKNPTAFYLCASTQGDRGDGYTFGSGTRLTVV.

The V call is TRBV19, the J call TRBJ2-6; no clear D gene. The CDR3 is 16 amino acids. V lost 1 base and J 0 bases, leaving 7 bases between the germline ends. The germline CDR1 and CDR2 sequences are LNHDA and SQIVND (reference sequence). CDR3 nucleotides: TGTGCCAGTAGTATAGCTGCTCACTCTGGGGCCAACGTCCTGACTTTC. This encodes CASSIAAHSGANVLTF.

The chain carries TRBV10-2 and TRBJ1-1, with 7 bases fitting TRBD1. V trimming: 6 bases; J trimming: 3 bases; junction bases outside the gene matches: 7. This CDR3 spans 14 amino acids. Germline CDR1 and CDR2: WSHSY and SAAADI. The chain's CDR3 is CASRPGTVYTEAFF. The DNA of the CDR3 is TGCGCCAGCAGACCCGGGACAGTTTACACTGAAGCTTTCTTT.